This T cell receptor beta chain was profiled in a study of liver allograft versus peripheral blood T cells. Whole-study context: Graft-liver T cell receptor repertoires were compared against recipient peripheral blood repertoires.

General observations from the study: Repertoires of T cell receptors that resided inside liver allografts reportedly differed from those in peripheral blood.

A few counts support this clonotype. What it binds is not known. Between the trimmed V and J ends, which lost 8 bases and 4 bases, there was a span of 15 bases. From germline, CDR1 is SNHLY and CDR2 FYNNEI. The CDR3 length is 13 residues. TCRdb processed the reads anew with MiXCR; each CDR3 protein has one entry. The profile covers thousands of distinct CDR3 sequences, with approximately 16% appearing a single time and 2.5% to 3.5% taken by the ten largest. The receptor comes from a human patient who had a liver transplant. The graft donor may have contributed some T cells. The chain links TRBV2 to TRBJ2-7; possible D gene TRBD2, 7 bases. CDR3 loop: CASGGGGTYEQYF. The CDR3 coding sequence is TGTGCCAGCGGAGGGGGGGGTACTTACGAGCAGTACTTC.